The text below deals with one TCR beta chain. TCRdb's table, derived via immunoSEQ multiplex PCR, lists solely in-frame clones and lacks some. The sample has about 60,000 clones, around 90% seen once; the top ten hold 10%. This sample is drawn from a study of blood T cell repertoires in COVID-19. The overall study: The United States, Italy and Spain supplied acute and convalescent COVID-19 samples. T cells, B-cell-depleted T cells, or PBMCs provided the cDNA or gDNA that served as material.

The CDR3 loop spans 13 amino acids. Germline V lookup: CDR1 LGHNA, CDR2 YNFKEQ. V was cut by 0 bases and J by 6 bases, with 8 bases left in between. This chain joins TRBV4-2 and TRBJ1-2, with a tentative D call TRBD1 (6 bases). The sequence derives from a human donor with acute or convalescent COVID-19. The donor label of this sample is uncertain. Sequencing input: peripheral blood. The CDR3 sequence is CASSQDRGNGYTF. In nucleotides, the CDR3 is TGTGCCAGCAGCCAAGACAGGGGCAATGGCTACACCTTC.